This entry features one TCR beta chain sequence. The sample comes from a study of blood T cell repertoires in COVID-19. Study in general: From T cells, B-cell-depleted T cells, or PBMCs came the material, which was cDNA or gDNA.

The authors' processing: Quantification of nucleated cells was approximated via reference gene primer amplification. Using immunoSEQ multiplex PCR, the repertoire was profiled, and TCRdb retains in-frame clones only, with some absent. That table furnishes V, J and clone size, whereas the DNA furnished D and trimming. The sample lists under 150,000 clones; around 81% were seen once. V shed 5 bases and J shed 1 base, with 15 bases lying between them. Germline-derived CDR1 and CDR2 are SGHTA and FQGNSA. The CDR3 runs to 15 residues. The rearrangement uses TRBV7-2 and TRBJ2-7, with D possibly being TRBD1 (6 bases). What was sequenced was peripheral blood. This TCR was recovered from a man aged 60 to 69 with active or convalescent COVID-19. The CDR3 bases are TGTGCCAGCAGCAAACCCAGGGGAAGTTCCTACGAGCAGTACTTC. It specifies CASSKPRGSSYEQYF.